These T cell receptor beta chains were read from a single sample in a study of T cell responses to AZD1222 COVID-19 vaccine. Assay used: immunoSEQ multiplex PCR; TCRdb lists only in-frame clones, some missing. Of around 130,000 clones in the sample, over 85% were seen once. The material was peripheral blood, obtained on day 0 of AZD1222 vaccination. Source of these receptors: an adult in good health. CDR3s include the opening cysteine and the closing phenylalanine or tryptophan. The D gene is left open where the match is weak. Clone size is given for some rows only: seen once, a few or many times, or a class if the clone is expanded.

NA,TRBJ1-6,TRBV20-1,NA,TGCAGTGCTAGTAGGGGAGATTATAATTCACCCCTCCACTTT,CSASRGDYNSPLHF
NA,TRBJ2-2,TRBV12-2,NA,TGTGCAAGTCGCTTAGCGTTCGTCACTAGCGGGGGCACCGGGGAGCTGTTTTTT,CASRLAFVTSGGTGELFF
TRBD2,TRBJ2-1,TRBV11-2,NA,TGTGCCAGCAGCTTAGGTACCCCCCTAGCGGGGGGGCGTGAGCAGTTCTTC,CASSLGTPLAGGREQFF
TRBD1,TRBJ2-7,TRBV5-1,once,TGCGCCAGTCGAGGGACAGGGGTAGCCTACGAGCAGTACTTC,CASRGTGVAYEQYF
TRBD1,TRBJ1-5,TRBV19,NA,TGTGCCAGTAGGGACATACAGGGGGCTTATCAGCCCCAGCATTTT,CASRDIQGAYQPQHF
TRBD2,TRBJ2-7,TRBV7-3,NA,TGTGCCAGCAGCAGTAGCGGGGGGGCTTCCTACGAGCAGTACTTC,CASSSSGGASYEQYF
NA,TRBJ2-6,TRBV18,NA,TGTGCCAGCTCACCGAGGAGAGAGACACGGGCCCTCTCTGGGGCCAACGTCCTGACTTTC,CASSPRRETRALSGANVLTF
TRBD1,TRBJ1-2,TRBV6-5,NA,TGTGCCAGCTTAGGACAGGGTAACTATGGCTACACCTTC,CASLGQGNYGYTF
TRBD2,TRBJ2-7,TRBV7-9,once,TGTGCCAGCAGCTTAGGACCAGGGAGGGGCTACGAGCAGTACTTC,CASSLGPGRGYEQYF
NA,TRBJ1-1,TRBV10-3,NA,TGTGCCACGGATTCGGGGACGCTCACTGAAGCTTTCTTT,CATDSGTLTEAFF
TRBD1,TRBJ1-1,TRBV27,once,TGTGCCAGCAGTTCCTCTGGGACAGGGGTGAACACTGAAGCTTTCTTT,CASSSSGTGVNTEAFF